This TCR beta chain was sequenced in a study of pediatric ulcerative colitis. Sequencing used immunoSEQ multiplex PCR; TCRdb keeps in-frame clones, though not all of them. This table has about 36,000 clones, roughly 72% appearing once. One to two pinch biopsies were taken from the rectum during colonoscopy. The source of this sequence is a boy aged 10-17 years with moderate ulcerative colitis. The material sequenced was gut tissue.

CDR3 in DNA: TGCGCCAGCAGCGGCCGGGACAGGGGGTCTGGCTACACCTTC. Translated: CASSGRDRGSGYTF. This rearrangement joins TRBV4-1 to TRBJ1-2; 11 bases line up with TRBD1. There are 14 residues in the CDR3. With 5 bases clipped from V and 7 bases from J, the junction kept 6 bases outside the gene matches. Germline V gives CDR1 MGHRA, CDR2 YSYEKL.